Each of the 23 T cell receptor beta chains below was sequenced from the same sample in a study of blood T cell repertoires in COVID-19. Clones were sequenced by immunoSEQ multiplex PCR, and TCRdb holds only the in-frame ones, with some missing. The table records 150,000 to 200,000 clones, 86% of them present only once. Material for sequencing was PBMCs or T cells enriched from blood (not recorded which). The receptors shown here come from a woman aged 40 to 50 in a cohort exposed to, infected with or recovered from COVID-19 (not recorded which).

The gene calls are TRBV6-2 or TRBV6-3 and TRBJ2-5; no clear D. Per the germline V gene, CDR1 is MNHEY and CDR2 is SVGEGT. The CDR3 runs 13 residues. V was cut by 1 base and J by 5 bases, with 8 bases left in between. The CDR3 DNA reads as TGTGCCAGCAGTTACTTGAGGAGCGAGACCCAGTACTTC. As protein: CASSYLRSETQYF.

The rearrangement uses TRBV4-3 and TRBJ2-1, with D maybe TRBD1 (5 bases). The CDR3 length is 12 residues. CDR1 and CDR2 from the germline V gene are LGHNA and YSLEER. Trimming pared 5 bases from V and 6 bases from J, leaving 8 bases between. The CDR3 bases are TGCGCCAGCAGCGGAAGGGGCAATGAGCAGTTCTTC. Translating gives CASSGRGNEQFF.

This rearrangement joins TRBV24-1 to TRBJ2-5; 7 bases agree with TRBD1. The germline CDR1 and CDR2 sequences are KGHDR and SFDVKD. The CDR3 length is 19 residues. With V trimmed by 6 bases and J by 1 base, 19 bases remained unmatched. DNA for the CDR3: TGTGCCACCAGTTCAAGAAAGGTAAAAGGACAGGTGCCCCAAGAGACCCAGTACTTC. It yields the protein CATSSRKVKGQVPQETQYF.

The CDR3 spells CATKTGTEYQETQYF. The CDR3 DNA follows: TGTGCCACGAAAACCGGGACAGAGTACCAAGAGACCCAGTACTTC. This chain uses TRBV15 with TRBJ2-5, with 7 nucleotides matching TRBD1. V lost 9 bases to trimming and J lost 0 bases; unmatched junction nucleotides: 10. Germline V gives CDR1 LNHNV, CDR2 YYDKDF (reference sequence). The CDR3 is 15 amino acids.

The chain joins TRBV12-5 to TRBJ2-1; no clear D. V gave up 6 bases and J gave up 8 bases, with 8 bases separating them. The germline V gene has CDR1 LGHNT and CDR2 FRNRAP. The CDR3 is 11 residues long. CDR3 loop: CASGGSYEQFF. CDR3 nucleotide sequence: TGTGCTAGTGGGGGCTCCTATGAGCAGTTCTTC.

The CDR3 region has the DNA TGTGCCAGCAGTTACCGACAGGAGGTAGCGGGCTACACCTTC. Residues: CASSYRQEVAGYTF. This chain joins TRBV28 and TRBJ1-2; the D gene is possibly TRBD1 (6 bases). Germline loops: CDR1 MDHEN, CDR2 SYDVKM. This CDR3 has 14 residues. Trimming removed 4 bases from V and 8 bases from J, with 17 bases in between.

This chain joins TRBV27 and TRBJ2-5; 11 positions agree with TRBD2. V lost 4 bases, J lost 5 bases, and 12 bases stayed unmatched. This CDR3 has 17 amino acids. The germline V gene encodes CDR1 MNHEY and CDR2 SMNVEV (reference sequence). Here the CDR3 DNA reads TGTGCCAGCAGTTCCGCCCTCCTAGCGGGGGGACCGGAGACCCAGTACTTC. Its translation: CASSSALLAGGPETQYF.

The chain has TRBV7-6 and TRBJ1-3; D may be TRBD1 (6 bases). The CDR3 is 17 amino acids. V was trimmed by 4 bases and J by 0 bases, leaving 16 bases between them. The germline CDR1 and CDR2 sequences are SGHVS and FNYEAQ. The CDR3 loop reads CASSSEQGLYSGNTIYF. CDR3 DNA sequence: TGTGCCAGCAGCTCTGAACAGGGTCTTTACTCTGGAAACACCATATATTTT.

The chain uses TRBV19 and TRBJ1-1, with TRBD1 identical over 8 bases. The trim removed 1 base at V and 5 bases at J, leaving 3 bases unmatched. The CDR3 is made up of 14 amino acids. Germline V gene lookup returns CDR1 LNHDA and CDR2 SQIVND (reference sequence). In DNA form, the CDR3 reads TGTGCCAGTAGTATAGCCAGGGGGCGTACTGAAGCTTTCTTT. As protein: CASSIARGRTEAFF.

This clone showed up just once. The rearrangement uses TRBV7-9 and TRBJ1-2; 7 bases align to TRBD1. V gave up 2 bases and J gave up 5 bases; unmatched junction bases: 11. The CDR3 is made up of 16 amino acids. CDR1 SEHNR and CDR2 FQNEAQ come from the germline V gene (reference sequence). DNA for the CDR3: TGTGCCAGCAGCTTATATAGCGTGGGACAGACTTATGGCTACACCTTC. Its protein is CASSLYSVGQTYGYTF.

The genes are TRBV6-2 or TRBV6-3 and TRBJ2-1; 8 positions agree with TRBD2. The CDR3 sequence is 16 residues long. CDR1 is MNHEY and CDR2 is SVGEGT in the germline V gene. V was pared by 6 bases and J by 0 bases, with 7 bases of the junction left unmatched. This CDR3 reads CASSPLLADSYNEQFF. CDR3 in DNA: TGTGCCAGCAGCCCACTACTAGCGGACTCCTACAATGAGCAGTTCTTC.

This clone appeared once. The chain uses TRBV7-6 and TRBJ2-1; possibly TRBD2 for D (6 bases). CDR1 is SGHVS, CDR2 FNYEAQ, per germline. The length of the CDR3 is 18 residues. V lost 3 bases and J 4 bases, leaving 22 bases between the germline ends. The CDR3 coding sequence is TGTGCCAGCAGCTTCAGTCCTCCGGAGACCCGGGGGTACAATGAGCAGTTCTTC. Encoded protein: CASSFSPPETRGYNEQFF.

This clone was picked up one time. The chain joins TRBV4-3 to TRBJ2-1; 9 bases fit TRBD2. The CDR3 length is 16 residues. Trimming removed 4 bases from V and 0 bases from J; junction bases left unmatched: 4. The V gene's germline CDR1 is LGHNA and CDR2 YSLEER. CDR3 loop: CASSRLAGSSYNEQFF. The CDR3 nucleotides read TGCGCCAGCAGCCGCCTAGCGGGGAGCTCCTACAATGAGCAGTTCTTC.

The gene calls are TRBV27 and TRBJ2-7; 8 bases are a match to TRBD2. The V and J ends lost 5 bases and 2 bases, in that order; junction bases with no gene match: 8. The V gene's germline CDR1 is MNHEY and CDR2 SMNVEV (reference sequence). There are 15 residues in the CDR3. The CDR3 DNA is TGTGCCAGCAGTCCGAGGGGACTAGGTACCTACGAGCAGTACTTC. Translating gives CASSPRGLGTYEQYF.

V gene TRBV7-9 combines with J gene TRBJ1-3, with D perhaps TRBD1 (5 bases). The CDR3 consists of 16 residues. V was cut by 5 bases and J by 0 bases, with 14 bases left in between. Per germline, CDR1 SEHNR and CDR2 FQNEAQ (reference sequence). The CDR3 region is CASSTRVDLSGNTIYF. As DNA, the CDR3 is TGTGCCAGCAGCACCAGGGTAGACCTCTCTGGAAACACCATATATTTT.

The genes are TRBV29-1 and TRBJ2-2; TRBD2 aligns across 10 bases. V shed 8 bases and J 6 bases; nucleotides not matched to a gene: 15. From germline, CDR1 is SQVTM and CDR2 ANQGSEA. The CDR3 totals 16 residues. In nucleotides, the CDR3 is TGCAGCTCCCGGGCTAGCGGGAGCCCTTTGTCCGGGGAGCTGTTTTTT. This gives the protein CSSRASGSPLSGELFF.

V gene TRBV4-1 combines with J gene TRBJ1-3; TRBD1 matches at 8 bases. V shed 3 bases and J 4 bases; nucleotides not matched to a gene: 5. The CDR3 is 15 residues long. CDR1 is MGHRA, CDR2 YSYEKL, per germline. The CDR3: CASSQPGTGGNTIYF. The CDR3 bases are TGCGCCAGCAGCCAGCCCGGGACAGGCGGAAACACCATATATTTT.

The chain joins TRBV2 to TRBJ2-4, with 7 bases matching TRBD2. From germline, CDR1 is SNHLY and CDR2 FYNNEI. Losses at the gene ends were 2 bases for V and 7 bases for J; bases not matched to a gene: 8. This CDR3 has 15 amino acids. The CDR3 spells CASSEIWEGRNIQYF. The CDR3 bases are TGTGCCAGCAGTGAAATTTGGGAGGGGAGGAACATTCAGTACTTC.

The rearrangement uses TRBV11-2 and TRBJ2-3; possibly TRBD1 for D (6 bases). Germline lookup yields CDR1 SGHAT and CDR2 FQNNGV. V shed 1 base and J shed 6 bases, with 17 bases lying between them. There are 16 residues in the CDR3. The CDR3 loop reads CASSLALVWGQDTQYF. The CDR3 region has the DNA TGTGCCAGCAGCTTAGCCCTTGTCTGGGGGCAGGATACGCAGTATTTT.

This chain connects TRBV5-4 to TRBJ1-1, with 7 bases lining up with TRBD1. This CDR3 region has 14 residues. From germline, CDR1 is SGHNT and CDR2 YYREEE (reference sequence). V shed 5 bases and J 1 base; nucleotides not matched to a gene: 5. This CDR3 is CASRNRGGNTEAFF. The CDR3 DNA reads TGTGCCAGCAGAAACAGGGGTGGGAACACTGAAGCTTTCTTT. The full variable domain, with the rest looked up from reference TRBV5-4 and TRBJ1-1, is ETGVTQSPTHLIKTRGQQVTLRCSSQSGHNTVSWYQQALGQGPQFIFQYYREEENGRGNFPPRFSGLQFPNYSSELNVNALELDDSALYLCASRNRGGNTEAFFGQGTRLTVV.

The chain couples TRBV10-3 to TRBJ1-5, with D perhaps matching TRBD1 (6 bases). The germline V gene encodes CDR1 ENHRY and CDR2 SYGVKD. V was pared by 4 bases and J by 5 bases, with 9 bases between. The CDR3 covers 13 residues. The CDR3: CAISGQADQPQHF. DNA for the CDR3: TGTGCCATCAGTGGACAGGCCGATCAGCCCCAGCATTTT.

This clone was counted a single time. The V and J genes are TRBV7-9 and TRBJ2-1; 12 nucleotides line up with TRBD2. In germline, CDR1 is SEHNR, CDR2 FQNEAQ (reference sequence). The ends lost 6 bases at V and 9 bases at J; junction bases unmatched: 9. The CDR3 is made up of 15 amino acids. The CDR3, as DNA: TGTGCCAGCAGACTAGGACTAGCGGGGATGGGTGAGCAGTTCTTC. This gives the protein CASRLGLAGMGEQFF.

The rearrangement joins TRBV5-5 to TRBJ1-1; TRBD1 might be the D (5 bases). This CDR3 spans 14 amino acids. Germline V gene data show CDR1 as SGHKS and CDR2 as YYEKEE (reference sequence). Trimming took 5 bases from V and 2 from J, leaving 13 bases between them. CDR3 amino acids: CASSQDRTNTEAFF. The CDR3 region has the DNA TGTGCCAGCAGTCAAGACAGAACAAACACTGAAGCTTTCTTT.